This T cell receptor beta chain is drawn from a study of T-cell reconstitution after alpha-beta-depleted transplantation in children. This clonotype occurred a few times. Unique molecular identifiers tagged the TCRbeta library. TCRdb re-derived calls from the PCR reads in MiXCR, one entry per CDR3 protein. The data contain some 600,000 distinct CDR3 sequences, roughly 13% of them seen just once; the ten biggest clones take up 2.2%. CDR1 SQVTM and CDR2 ANQGSEA come from the germline V gene. The CDR3 contains 19 residues. Trimming left V 3 bases short and J 4 bases short, with 28 bases between. The starting material was PBMCs, mostly from graft donor cells, obtained 360 days after TCRalphabeta/CD19-depleted stem cell transplant. The clonotype comes from a male patient younger than 18 who had a stem cell transplant for acute myeloid leukemia, so the T cells may come from the graft donor. The chain carries TRBV29-1 and TRBJ2-1, with D possibly TRBD1 on 9 matching bases. The CDR3 sequence: CSVDIRTGEGTSFYNEQFF. The CDR3 nucleotides read TGCAGCGTTGACATCCGGACAGGGGAAGGGACTAGTTTTTACAATGAGCAGTTCTTC.